The clone carrying this TCR beta chain turned up a few times. Its antigen is not known. The source of the sample is a study of T cell repertoires in cytomegalovirus infection. Study overall: HLA-C-restricted CMV epitopes, recently identified, and well-studied HLA-B-restricted ones were used by the study. TCR beta signatures that were public indicated CMV infection and matching HLA type.

TCRdb independently ran MiXCR on the reads; one entry per CDR3 protein. Among 450,000 to 600,000 distinct CDR3 sequences listed, under 45% were seen once. The CDR3 covers 14 residues. V lost 3 bases and J lost 0, with 8 bases in between. Germline V gene data show CDR1 as LNHDA and CDR2 as SQIVND (reference sequence). General study points: Cumulated frequencies of public TCR beta families served to identify carriers of CMV plus the relevant HLA.

The gene calls are TRBV19 and TRBJ1-1; D not resolved. This TCR was sampled from a human donor in good health (CMV status not recorded). Some clones in this sample may be carry-over from other donors' samples. The sequencing here drew on cultured PBMCs, taken from culture after CMV antigen stimulation. The CDR3 spells CASSMNRVNTEAFF. The CDR3 DNA follows: TGTGCCAGTAGTATGAACCGCGTGAACACTGAAGCTTTCTTT.